This T cell receptor beta chain was profiled in a study of OX40 agonist ivuxolimab in advanced cancers. Background on the study: Patient treatment consisted of intravenous ivuxolimab administration every 2 weeks at 0.01 to 10 mg/kg. Patients with prior anti-PD-1, anti-PD-L1 or anti-CTLA-4 therapy were eligible; about 41% had some.

Study conclusions and caveats: The authors also found low normalized T-cell clonal expansion in some nonresponders.

Germline V gene data show CDR1 as SEHNR and CDR2 as FQNEAQ (reference sequence). The CDR3 runs 12 residues. Trimming took off 4 bases at V and 3 bases at J, with 7 bases between the two ends. Libraries were prepared by immunoSEQ multiplex PCR; TCRdb keeps only in-frame clonotypes and omits some of them. The table has approximately 75,000 clones, about 83% seen once. Systemic immunosuppression or a history of autoimmune disease excluded patients. A note on this clone: The antigen remains unidentified.

The TCR comes from an adult with an advanced solid tumor such as melanoma, head and neck, liver or kidney cancer. The gene calls are TRBV7-9 and TRBJ2-7; D remains unclear. The specimen was CD4+ or CD8+ T cells sorted from blood, collected in a trial of the OX40 agonist ivuxolimab. CDR3 in DNA: TGTGCCAGCAGCTCCAACAGCTACGAGCAGTACTTC. This gives the protein CASSSNSYEQYF. Full variable domain (remainder filled in from reference TRBV7-9 and TRBJ2-7): DTGVSQNPRHKITKRGQNVTFRCDPISEHNRLYWYRQTLGQGPEFLTYFQNEAQLEKSRLLSDRFSAERPKGSFSTLEIQRTEQGDSAMYLCASSSNSYEQYFGPGTRLTVT.